These T cell receptor beta chains were read from a single sample in a study of identical twins. TCRdb reanalysed the 5' RACE reads using MiXCR and keeps one entry per CDR3 protein. The data hold 310,000 or so distinct CDR3 sequences, with less than 9.5% observed a single time. These data are also associated with another study on yellow fever vaccine responses in identical twins.

Sequenced material: CD8+ T cells sorted from blood. Receptors were obtained from a woman younger than 30 in good health. Each CDR3 is given with its conserved first and last residue. D genes are given only for firm matches. Size tells how often a clone was seen (once, few, many) or the class of an expanded clone, and some rows leave it out.

d_gene	abundance	v_gene	j_gene	CDR3nt	CDR3aa
TRBD2	many	TRBV9	TRBJ2-1	TGTGCCAGCAGCGTGGGACTAGCGGCTTACAATGAGCAGTTCTTC	CASSVGLAAYNEQFF
.	few	TRBV6-5	TRBJ2-2	TGTGCCAGCACGACCGCCGGGGAGCTGTTTTTT	CASTTAGELFF
.	once	TRBV7-8	TRBJ2-5	TGTGCCAGCAGCTCCCCGACTGGGAGGGAGACCCAGTACTTC	CASSSPTGRETQYF
.	.	TRBV6-5	TRBJ2-2	TGTGCCAGCAGTTACTCTGTGGGAACCGGGGAGCTGTTTTTT	CASSYSVGTGELFF
TRBD2	many	TRBV4-3	TRBJ2-1	TGCGCCAGCAGCCCGAATCTGAGCGGGAGTCTCAGAAATGAGCAGTTCTTC	CASSPNLSGSLRNEQFF
TRBD2	.	TRBV12-3/TRBV12-4	TRBJ2-7	TGTGCCAGGAGCCCCGAACCCGCTAGCGGGAGGGTGAGCTCCTACGAGCAGTACTTC	CARSPEPASGRVSSYEQYF
.	few	TRBV7-9	TRBJ2-1	TGTGCCAGCAGCCCCCGGACGGACTCCGAGTCCTACAATGAGCAGTTCTTC	CASSPRTDSESYNEQFF
.	.	TRBV5-1	TRBJ1-4	TGCGCCAGCAGCTTGGACTCGATTGGTGAAAAACTGTTTTTT	CASSLDSIGEKLFF
TRBD2	.	TRBV28	TRBJ2-5	TGTGCCAGCAGTTCAGGGCTAGCGGGAGAGACCCAGTACTTC	CASSSGLAGETQYF
TRBD2	few	TRBV20-1	TRBJ2-5	TGCAGTGCTAGAGATCTCCCTAGCGGACAAGAGACCCAGTACTTC	CSARDLPSGQETQYF
.	few	TRBV28	TRBJ2-1	TGTGCCAGCAGTCCCCTAGGGCCGGGTGAGCAGTTCTTC	CASSPLGPGEQFF
.	few	TRBV30	TRBJ1-1	TGTGCCTGGAGTGTATTTCGCGGCACTGAAGCTTTCTTT	CAWSVFRGTEAFF
.	few	TRBV24-1	TRBJ2-1	TGTGCCACCAGTGATTTGACGGATACGTTCTTC	CATSDLTDTFF
.	few	TRBV2	TRBJ2-7	TGTGCCAGCAGGGGGCGCAGGGACGAGCAGTACTTC	CASRGRRDEQYF
.	.	TRBV9	TRBJ2-6	TGTGCCAGCAGCGGCCTCCGGGACACTCTTTTCTCTGGGGCCAACGTCCTGACTTTC	CASSGLRDTLFSGANVLTF
.	many	TRBV10-3	TRBJ2-1	TGTGCCATCAGGAACACAGATAACCCGGCCTACAATGAGCAGTTCTTC	CAIRNTDNPAYNEQFF
TRBD2	.	TRBV7-9	TRBJ2-1	TGTGCCAGCAGCTTAGCGGGACTAGCGGGAGCTAACGAGCAGTTCTTC	CASSLAGLAGANEQFF
.	few	TRBV6-1	TRBJ2-5	TGTGCCAGCAGTGACAGGGGGGAATATCAAGAGACCCAGTACTTC	CASSDRGEYQETQYF
.	.	TRBV28	TRBJ2-1	TGTGCCAGCAGTTTATCATCGTATGACCCGCGCTCCTACAATGAGCAGTTCTTC	CASSLSSYDPRSYNEQFF
TRBD2	.	TRBV7-8	TRBJ2-7	TGTGCCAGCAGCTTAGCCCCGGGGGGAGGTGACTACGAGCAGTACTTC	CASSLAPGGGDYEQYF
TRBD1	few	TRBV9	TRBJ2-7	TGTGCCAGCAGCGAGGACAGGAGCGACGAGCAGTACTTC	CASSEDRSDEQYF
.	few	TRBV2	TRBJ2-7	TGTGCCAGCATAGAGAGGGTCCGTGCGGGTGACGGTCTATACGAGCAGTACTTC	CASIERVRAGDGLYEQYF
TRBD2	few	TRBV24-1	TRBJ2-1	TGTGCCACCAGCCATTTAGCGGGAGTTGGGAATGAGCAGTTCTTC	CATSHLAGVGNEQFF
.	few	TRBV7-2	TRBJ2-7	TGTGCCAGCAGCTTAGAACAGGGTCACTACGAGCAGTACTTC	CASSLEQGHYEQYF
TRBD2	many	TRBV7-9	TRBJ2-1	TGTGCCAGCAGTGGAGGCGGGAGTTCCTCCTACAATGAGCAGTTCTTC	CASSGGGSSSYNEQFF
.	many	TRBV7-9	TRBJ2-7	TGTGCCACCGGGCCCGAGGGATCCTACGAGCAGTACTTC	CATGPEGSYEQYF